This T cell receptor (beta chain) was identified in a study of blood T cell repertoires in COVID-19. V was shortened by 0 bases and J by 5 bases, with 2 bases between the two germline ends. CDR3 length: 12 residues. The germline V gene encodes CDR1 LGHNA and CDR2 YSLEER. Method: immunoSEQ multiplex PCR; TCRdb's copy keeps in-frame clones and lacks some. The sample includes about 170,000 clones, approximately 87% of them seen just once. The sequencing sample was made of peripheral blood. The sequence was collected from a woman aged 55-70 years with COVID-19, enrolled during active disease. The V call is TRBV4-3, the J call TRBJ2-1; D ambiguous. For the CDR3, the DNA is TGCGCCAGCAGCCAAGATAACAATGAGCAGTTCTTC. It is translated as CASSQDNNEQFF.